Listed below are T cell receptor beta chains from one sample, sequenced in a study of control samples from healthy donors and cancer patients. TCRdb's table, derived via immunoSEQ multiplex PCR, lists solely in-frame clones and lacks some. This sample has 78,000 or so clones; 75% to 90% occur once, and the top ten carry roughly 15%. The sample comprised blood. Receptors originate from a man over 45 in good health. CDR3s leave out the opening cysteine and the closing phenylalanine or tryptophan. The D gene is left open where the match is weak.

TRBD2 | TRBV11-2 | ASSFEREVTDQY
- | TRBV12-2 | ASRLESSGLGETQY
- | TRBV2 | ASSLRGSGNTIY
- | TRBV4-1 | ASSQSAVRGSSEKLF
- | TRBV11-3 | ASSPIRQGITDTQY
TRBD1 | TRBV10-1 | ASSPRQGGTDTQY
TRBD1 | TRBV10-3 | AISDPGGRSGNTIY
TRBD1 | TRBV5-1 | ASSLAYTGGGEETQY
TRBD1 | TRBV18 | ASSRETGNLF
- | TRBV11-2 | ASSLPETNNEQF
TRBD1 | TRBV5-1 | ASSPGTERNYGYT
- | TRBV27 | ASSQSGPFSDTQY
TRBD2 | TRBV9 | ASSAGLAGVDEQF
- | TRBV10-3 | AISETGRAFNEQF
- | TRBV2 | ASSTWTGNQPQH
- | TRBV3-1/TRBV3-2 | ASSQGGRRGEQY
TRBD2 | TRBV15 | ATSFRLAGGEQF
- | TRBV29-1 | SVVGGGTEAF
- | TRBV5-1 | ASSLSANFGNTIY
TRBD2 | TRBV29-1 | SVERTSGTEQY
- | TRBV6-2/TRBV6-3 | ASSLDGNYGYT
TRBD2 | TRBV7-2 | ASSPLAGGGEQY
- | TRBV7-3 | ASSLLGGSGDTQY
- | TRBV6-2/TRBV6-3 | ASSSPGSSYEQY
- | TRBV6-2/TRBV6-3 | ASSYSTVGVGEQY
- | TRBV11-2 | ASSSDRMNTEAF
- | TRBV28 | ASSLSTGTNEKLF
- | TRBV11-3 | ASSLTKQGHYEQY
- | TRBV9 | ASSKEGGNGGNTIY
- | TRBV4-3 | ASSLYTDNYGYT
TRBD2 | TRBV12-3/TRBV12-4 | ASRGDYLDTQY
- | TRBV5-6 | ASSLGPKRDGYT
TRBD2 | TRBV15 | ATSSRRAGGLRGELF
TRBD1 | TRBV5-4 | ASSEPGQSTDTQY
TRBD2 | TRBV18 | ASSTSSPSGANTGELF
TRBD2 | TRBV7-3 | ASSPDGTTAYEQY
TRBD2 | TRBV28 | ASSFWTSGLTDTQY
- | TRBV5-6 | ASSLIGSNQPQH
TRBD2 | TRBV4-3 | ASSQDWGGSEQY
TRBD2 | TRBV2 | ASSGLAGEGETQY
TRBD1 | TRBV5-6 | ASSLGDRGLMNTEAF
- | TRBV18 | ASSPQGFSYEQY
- | TRBV12-3/TRBV12-4 | ASKQDSNQPQH
TRBD2 | TRBV3-1/TRBV3-2 | ASSQVSSGRAGTQY
- | TRBV11-2 | ASSFPQGSYEQY
TRBD1 | TRBV19 | ASSIGTGRNIQY
- | TRBV6-5 | ASSSAPNQPQH
- | TRBV19 | ASTATGSSYEQY
- | TRBV29-1 | SVGRGEAPYGYT
- | TRBV7-9 | ASSRTENTGELF
- | TRBV15 | ATSTGHKETQY
TRBD2 | TRBV7-9 | ASSSDGRGYEQY
TRBD1 | TRBV7-6 | ASSRRGQDTGELF
- | TRBV24-1 | ATSDSLSRYGKDNEQF
- | TRBV6-5 | ASGEGEDYGYT
- | TRBV6-2/TRBV6-3 | ASSYTGGRPEAF
- | TRBV7-2 | ASSLEEWGSEQY
- | TRBV7-9 | ASSEAGKGRAF
- | TRBV6-5 | ASRGTGNYEQY